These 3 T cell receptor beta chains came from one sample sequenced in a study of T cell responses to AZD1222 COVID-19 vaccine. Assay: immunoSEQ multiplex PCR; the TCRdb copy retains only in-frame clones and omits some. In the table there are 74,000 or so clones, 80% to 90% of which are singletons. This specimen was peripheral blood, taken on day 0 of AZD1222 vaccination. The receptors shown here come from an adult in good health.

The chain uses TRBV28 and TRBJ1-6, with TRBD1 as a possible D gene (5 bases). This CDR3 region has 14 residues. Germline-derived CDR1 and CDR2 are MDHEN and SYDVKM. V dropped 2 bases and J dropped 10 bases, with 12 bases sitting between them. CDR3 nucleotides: TGTGCCAGCAGTTTAAAGGGACGTTTCTCACCCCTCCACTTT. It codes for CASSLKGRFSPLHF. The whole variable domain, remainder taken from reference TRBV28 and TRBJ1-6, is DVKVTQSSRYLVKRTGEKVFLECVQDMDHENMFWYRQDPGLGLRLIYFSYDVKMKEKGDIPEGYSVSREKKERFSLILESASTNQTSMYLCASSLKGRFSPLHFGNGTRLTVT.

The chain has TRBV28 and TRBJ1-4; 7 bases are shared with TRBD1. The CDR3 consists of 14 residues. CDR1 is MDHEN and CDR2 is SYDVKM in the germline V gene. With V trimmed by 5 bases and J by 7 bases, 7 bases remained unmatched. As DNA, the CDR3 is TGTGCCAGCAGTCCGACGACAGGGCGTGAAAAACTGTTTTTT. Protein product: CASSPTTGREKLFF. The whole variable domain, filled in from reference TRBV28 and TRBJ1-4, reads DVKVTQSSRYLVKRTGEKVFLECVQDMDHENMFWYRQDPGLGLRLIYFSYDVKMKEKGDIPEGYSVSREKKERFSLILESASTNQTSMYLCASSPTTGREKLFFGSGTQLSVL.

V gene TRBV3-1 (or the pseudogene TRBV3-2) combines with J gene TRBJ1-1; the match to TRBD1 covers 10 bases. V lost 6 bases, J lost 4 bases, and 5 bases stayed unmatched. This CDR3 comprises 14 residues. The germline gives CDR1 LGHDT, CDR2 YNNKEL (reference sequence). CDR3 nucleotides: TGTGCCAGCAGTCTGGGACAGGGGACCACTGAAGCTTTCTTT. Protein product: CASSLGQGTTEAFF.